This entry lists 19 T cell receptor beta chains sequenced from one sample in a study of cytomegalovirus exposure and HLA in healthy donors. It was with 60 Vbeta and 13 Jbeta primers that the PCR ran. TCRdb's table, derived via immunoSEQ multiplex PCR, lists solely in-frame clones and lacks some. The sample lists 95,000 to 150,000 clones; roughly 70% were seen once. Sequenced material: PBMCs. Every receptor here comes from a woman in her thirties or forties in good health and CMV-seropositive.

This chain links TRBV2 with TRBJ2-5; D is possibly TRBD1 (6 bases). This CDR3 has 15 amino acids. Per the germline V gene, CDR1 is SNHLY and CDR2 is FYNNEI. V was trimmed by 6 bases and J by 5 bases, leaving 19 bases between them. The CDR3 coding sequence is TGTGCCAGCAGCGCCATATTAGGGGGAGTGGAGACCCAGTACTTC. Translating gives CASSAILGGVETQYF.

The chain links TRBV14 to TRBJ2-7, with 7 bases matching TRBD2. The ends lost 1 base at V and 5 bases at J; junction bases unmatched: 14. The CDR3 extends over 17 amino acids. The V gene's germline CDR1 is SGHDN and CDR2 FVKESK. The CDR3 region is CASSQVISGSGKNEQYF. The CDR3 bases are TGTGCCAGCAGCCAAGTTATTAGCGGGTCGGGGAAGAACGAGCAGTACTTC.

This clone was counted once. The CDR3 spells CASSSQGEGTEAFF. Here the CDR3 DNA reads TGTGCCAGCAGCTCACAGGGGGAGGGCACTGAAGCTTTCTTT. The chain combines TRBV7-9 with TRBJ1-1; 8 bases match TRBD1. V lost 4 bases and J lost 4; bases outside the gene matches: 5. The CDR3 has 14 residues. Germline V lookup: CDR1 SEHNR, CDR2 FQNEAQ (reference sequence).

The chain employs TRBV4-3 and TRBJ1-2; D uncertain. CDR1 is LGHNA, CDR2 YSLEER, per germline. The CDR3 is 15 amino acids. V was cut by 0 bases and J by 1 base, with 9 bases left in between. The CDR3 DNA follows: TGCGCCAGCAGCCAAGAAGGATGGAGTAACTATGGCTACACCTTC. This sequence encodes CASSQEGWSNYGYTF.

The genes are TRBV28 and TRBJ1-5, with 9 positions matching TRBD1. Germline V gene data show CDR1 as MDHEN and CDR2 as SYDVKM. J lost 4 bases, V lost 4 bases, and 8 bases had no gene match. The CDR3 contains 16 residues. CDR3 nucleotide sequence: TGTGCCAGCAGTTCCCCCGGACAGGGGATAAATCAGCCCCAGCATTTT. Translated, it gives CASSSPGQGINQPQHF.

In DNA form, the CDR3 reads TGTGCCTGGAGTGTACGCGGCAGAACTAACTATGGCTACACCTTC. It codes for CAWSVRGRTNYGYTF. The chain uses TRBV30 and TRBJ1-2; no clear D gene. The CDR3 consists of 15 residues. CDR1 and CDR2 (germline): GTSNPN, SVGIG (reference sequence). Deletions cut 0 bases from V and 0 bases from J, with 11 bases between.

CDR3 sequence (DNA): TGCGCCAGCAGCCAAGGGAGGCTAGCGGGAGTCTACGAGCAGTACTTC. Encoded protein: CASSQGRLAGVYEQYF. The chain carries TRBV4-3 and TRBJ2-7; the match to TRBD2 covers 10 bases. The V gene's germline CDR1 is LGHNA and CDR2 YSLEER. V was pared by 1 base and J by 3 bases, with 6 bases of the junction left unmatched. The CDR3 sequence is 16 residues long.

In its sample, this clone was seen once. The CDR3 here is CASSYGGDVNQPQHF. In nucleotides, the CDR3 is TGTGCCAGCAGTTACGGAGGTGACGTAAATCAGCCCCAGCATTTT. V usage is TRBV6-6 and J usage is TRBJ1-5; no clear D gene. The germline V and J ends were trimmed by 2 bases and 4 bases, with 12 bases remaining between them. CDR1 and CDR2 (germline): MNHNY, SVGAGI (reference sequence). The CDR3 totals 15 residues.

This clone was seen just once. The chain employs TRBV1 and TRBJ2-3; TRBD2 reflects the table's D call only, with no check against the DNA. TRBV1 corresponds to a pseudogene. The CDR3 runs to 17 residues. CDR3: CTSSQEEEALSTDTQYF. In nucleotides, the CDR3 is TGCACCAGCAGCCAAGAAGAAGAAGCCCTTAGCACAGATACGCAGTATTTT.

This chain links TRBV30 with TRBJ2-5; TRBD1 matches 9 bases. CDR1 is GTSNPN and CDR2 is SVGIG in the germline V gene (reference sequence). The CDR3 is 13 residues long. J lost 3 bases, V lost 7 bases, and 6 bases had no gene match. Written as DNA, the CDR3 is TGTGCCTCTAACAGGGGGCACGAAGAGACCCAGTACTTC. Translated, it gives CASNRGHEETQYF.

The CDR3 sequence is CSVVGGTHVHNEQFF. The CDR3 coding sequence is TGCAGCGTTGTCGGGGGGACTCATGTCCACAATGAGCAGTTCTTC. The rearrangement joins TRBV29-1 to TRBJ2-1, with 7 bases that match TRBD2. Germline V gives CDR1 SQVTM, CDR2 ANQGSEA. The V gene end was trimmed by 4 bases and the J gene end by 5 bases; junction bases not matched to a gene: 11. This CDR3 comprises 15 residues.

CDR3 bases: TGTGCCAGCAGGGGACCGGGACAGGGTTCCTACGAGCAGTACTTC. Translation: CASRGPGQGSYEQYF. The chain employs TRBV25-1 and TRBJ2-7, with TRBD1 matching over 9 bases. CDR1 is MGHDK and CDR2 is SYGVNS in the germline V gene. Trimming at V came to 6 bases and at J to 1 base, leaving 7 bases not matched to a gene. The CDR3 is 15 amino acids.

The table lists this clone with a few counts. CDR3 nucleotide sequence: TGTGCCAGCTCACCGTCGGGACAGGGGAATCAGCCCCAGCATTTT. Translating it yields CASSPSGQGNQPQHF. V and J are TRBV18 and TRBJ1-5; 10 bases are a match to TRBD1. The CDR3 contains 15 residues. Germline-derived CDR1 and CDR2 are KGHSH and LQKENI. V dropped 3 bases and J dropped 4; count of bases not matched to a gene: 3.

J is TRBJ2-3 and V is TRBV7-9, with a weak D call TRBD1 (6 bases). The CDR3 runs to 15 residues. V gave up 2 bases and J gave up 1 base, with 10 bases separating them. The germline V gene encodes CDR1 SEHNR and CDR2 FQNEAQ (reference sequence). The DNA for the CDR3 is TGTGCCAGCAGCTTAAGGTCAGGGGGCACAGATACGCAGTATTTT. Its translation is CASSLRSGGTDTQYF.

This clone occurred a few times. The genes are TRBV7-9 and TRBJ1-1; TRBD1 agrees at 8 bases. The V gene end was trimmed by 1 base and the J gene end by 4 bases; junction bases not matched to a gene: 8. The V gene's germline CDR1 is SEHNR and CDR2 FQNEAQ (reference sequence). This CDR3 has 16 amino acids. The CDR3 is CASSLVAGGWGTEAFF. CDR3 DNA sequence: TGTGCCAGCAGCTTAGTCGCAGGGGGCTGGGGCACTGAAGCTTTCTTT.

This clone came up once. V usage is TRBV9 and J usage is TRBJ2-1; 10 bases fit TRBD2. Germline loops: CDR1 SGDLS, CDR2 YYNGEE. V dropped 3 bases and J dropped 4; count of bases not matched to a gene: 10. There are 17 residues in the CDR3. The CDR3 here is CASSAEPGTSAYNEQFF. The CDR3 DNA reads TGTGCCAGCAGCGCGGAACCCGGGACTAGCGCATACAATGAGCAGTTCTTC.

The chain's CDR3 is CASSSQPGLAGGPQYF. CDR3 in DNA: TGCGCCAGCAGCTCCCAACCGGGACTAGCGGGAGGGCCTCAGTACTTC. The rearrangement links TRBV4-1 to TRBJ2-5, with 16 bases identical to TRBD2. The germline V gene encodes CDR1 MGHRA and CDR2 YSYEKL. The CDR3 has 16 residues. The J segment lost 11 bases and the V segment lost 5 bases, leaving 11 bases of the junction unmatched.

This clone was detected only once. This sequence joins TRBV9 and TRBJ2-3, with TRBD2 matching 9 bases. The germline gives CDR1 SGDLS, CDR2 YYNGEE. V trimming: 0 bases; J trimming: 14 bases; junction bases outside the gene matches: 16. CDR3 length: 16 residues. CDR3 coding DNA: TGTGCCAGCAGCGTAGGACCGGCGGGAGGGCGGGTAACGTCGTATTTT. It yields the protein CASSVGPAGGRVTSYF.

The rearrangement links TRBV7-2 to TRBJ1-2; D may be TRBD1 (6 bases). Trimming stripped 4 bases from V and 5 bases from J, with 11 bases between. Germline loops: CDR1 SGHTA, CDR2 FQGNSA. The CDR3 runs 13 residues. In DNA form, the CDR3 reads TGTGCCAGCAGCTCCCAGGACAGATATGGCTACACCTTC. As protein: CASSSQDRYGYTF.